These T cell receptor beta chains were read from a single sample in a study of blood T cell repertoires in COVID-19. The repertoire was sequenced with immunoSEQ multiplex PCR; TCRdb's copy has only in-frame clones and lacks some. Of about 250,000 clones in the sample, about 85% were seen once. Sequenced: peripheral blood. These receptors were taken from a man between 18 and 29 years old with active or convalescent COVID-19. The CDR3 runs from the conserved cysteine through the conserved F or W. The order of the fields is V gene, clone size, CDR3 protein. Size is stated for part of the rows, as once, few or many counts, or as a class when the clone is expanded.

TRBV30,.,CAWSVQAGQDDEQYF
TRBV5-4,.,CASSLGAGGYTEAFF
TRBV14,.,CASSLANYGYTF
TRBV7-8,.,CASSPHAGGRSTGELFF
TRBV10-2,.,CASTLDGRVDEQFF
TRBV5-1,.,CASSLAVAGDTDTQYF
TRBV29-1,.,CSVAPTVEGNTIYF
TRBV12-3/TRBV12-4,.,CASNPDRGYEQYF
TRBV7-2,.,CASSLVASGGATGELFF
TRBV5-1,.,CASSPAGDTEAFF
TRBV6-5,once,CASSQDRAQPQHF
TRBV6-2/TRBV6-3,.,CASSYMAPYEQYF
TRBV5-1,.,CASSASQGNYGYTF
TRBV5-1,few,CASSLGGLQETQYF
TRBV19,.,CASSSSTGLGARTEAFF
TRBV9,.,CASSGAGQGSTPYNEQFF
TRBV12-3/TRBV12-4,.,CASTLGAHQPQHF
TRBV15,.,CATSRDRSSTDTQYF
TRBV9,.,CASSPWTRNNEQFF
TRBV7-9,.,CASSSGTGNPTYGYTF
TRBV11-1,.,CASSPEVPGNTIYF
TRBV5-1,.,CASSLAVTDGYTF
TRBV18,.,CASSPTKLAGDLYNEQFF
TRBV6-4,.,CASSEGAGQETQYF
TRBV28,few,CASSIRGTYEQYF
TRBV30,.,CASNTGEAFF
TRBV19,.,CASSTLTVLPTEAFF
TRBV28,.,CASSLSLGQPNYGYTF
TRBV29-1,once,CSVGTGTYEQFF
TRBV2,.,CASSEMYSHNEKLFF
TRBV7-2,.,CASSLDSGAQYF
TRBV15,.,CATSRDLGGLGDQYF
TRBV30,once,CAWSTGTSAETQYF
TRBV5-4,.,CASSLGTGEQPQHF
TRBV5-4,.,CASSLGIATGTINTGELFF
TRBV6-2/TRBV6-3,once,CASSTSWDTQYF
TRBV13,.,CASSATGTPYNEQFF
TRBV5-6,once,CASSLRLVGAGELFF
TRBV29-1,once,CSVGRLEGYEQYF
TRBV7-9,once,CASSIKGLRESHEQYF
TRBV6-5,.,CASSNPGVGAFF
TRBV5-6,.,CASSPGGVNTEAFF
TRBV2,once,CAGGAGAYNEQFF
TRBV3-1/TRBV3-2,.,CASSQGGRISGNTIYF
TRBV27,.,CASSLLGGFMDEQYF
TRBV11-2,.,CASSLTMTGVGQPQHF
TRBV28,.,CASRAANTGELFF
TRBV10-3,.,CAISESLGSDTQYF
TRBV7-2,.,CASSLGPSGGLGELFF
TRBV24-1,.,CATSGWGDSPDTQYF
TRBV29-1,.,CSSSRGLNTEAFF
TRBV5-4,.,CATNEIGANVLTF